The TCR beta chain described here comes from a study of T-cell memory formation after mild COVID-19. Study conclusions and caveats: Cross-reactive memory apparently joined, as some responding clones appeared in pre-infection memory. For second-wave clones that peaked at day 37, SARS-CoV-2 specificity went unverified. Clones shrinking between day 15 and 85 showed a balanced CD4/CD8 split, and those that grew later tilted toward CD4+.

TCRdb reanalysed the 5' RACE reads using MiXCR and keeps one entry per CDR3 protein. The sample contains about 610,000 distinct CDR3 sequences, around 16% of which appear only once. The V and J ends lost 4 bases and 9 bases respectively, with 10 bases between them. Germline values: CDR1 SEHNR, CDR2 FQNEAQ (reference sequence). This CDR3 comprises 12 residues. A note on this clonotype: No antigen is known for it.

V gene TRBV7-9 combines with J gene TRBJ2-1; perhaps TRBD1 as D (6 bases). Input material: PBMCs or a T cell subset sorted from them (not recorded which). This sequence was found in an adult woman who had mild COVID-19 (a few samples of this study predate the infection). Cell type and time point are not known. CDR3 sequence (DNA): TGTGCCAGCAGCTACAGGGCTCTTGAGCAGTTCTTC. Its protein product is CASSYRALEQFF.